This TCR beta chain is drawn from a study of blood T cell repertoires in COVID-19. Study as a whole: PBMCs, B-cell-depleted T cells, or T cells provided the cDNA or gDNA that made up the material.

The CDR3 loop spans 15 amino acids. After removal of 5 bases from V and 5 bases from J, the junction contained 11 bases not matched to a gene. From germline, CDR1 is SGHKS and CDR2 YYEKEE (reference sequence). In the authors' methods: By means of reference gene primer amplification, nucleated cell counts were estimated. TCRdb's copy holds only in-frame clones and misses some; the assay was immunoSEQ multiplex PCR. The DNA gave D and trimming, while V, J and clone size come from that table. The table records about 140,000 clones, approximately 80% of them present only once. Those who participated ranged in age from roughly 18 to 95 years and resided in about two dozen US areas.

The origin of this receptor is a man between 65 and 79 years old who had been exposed to COVID-19. The chain carries TRBV5-5 and TRBJ2-5, with 8 bases fitting TRBD1. The sequenced sample consisted of PBMCs or T cells enriched from blood (not recorded which). CDR3 in DNA: TGTGCCAGCAGTCCCGGGACAGGTCGGAAGGAGACCCAGTACTTC. It codes for CASSPGTGRKETQYF.